This is a list of T cell receptor beta chains from one sample in a study of CXCR3-negative and CXCR3-positive naive CD8 T cells. TCRdb re-called the 5' RACE reads, yielding one record per CDR3 amino acid sequence without DNA. The sample data list 100,000 or so distinct CDR3 sequences. Sequencing used naive CXCR3+ CD8+ T cells from blood. The origin of the receptors is a human donor in good health. Some clones in this sample may be carry-over from other donors' samples. CDR3s include the opening cysteine and the closing phenylalanine or tryptophan.

V gene	J gene	CDR3 protein
TRBV15	TRBJ1-5	CATSRSGGSRQPQHF
TRBV6-6	TRBJ2-7	CASSYSVSYEQYF
TRBV7-9	TRBJ2-7	CASSLAAGGISYEQYF
TRBV12-3/TRBV12-4	TRBJ2-1	CASGGGSYNEQFF
TRBV4-3	TRBJ1-1	CASSQDEGMRTEAFF
TRBV12-3/TRBV12-4	TRBJ2-5	CASKNSDSQETQYF
TRBV10-3	TRBJ2-5	CAISESGLAGLKETQYF
TRBV4-2	TRBJ2-1	CASSQEGGAYNEQFF
TRBV5-5	TRBJ1-6	CASSLQAGTGSGSPLHF
TRBV20-1	TRBJ2-7	CSASRTYEQYF
TRBV29-1	TRBJ2-7	CSVWAGTGGSEQYF
TRBV4-2	TRBJ2-1	CASSQEGQGNYNEQFF
TRBV7-9	TRBJ2-3	CASLLAGNTDTQYF
TRBV9	TRBJ1-4	CASSYRGRNEKLFF
TRBV29-1	TRBJ1-1	CSVPRVMNTEAFF
TRBV9	TRBJ2-4	CASSRGGSTSGWIGIQYF
TRBV15	TRBJ2-5	CATSRDRGGQETQYF
TRBV4-3	TRBJ1-5	CASSPWAEPQHF
TRBV7-3	TRBJ2-1	CASSLGDSSYNEQFF
TRBV29-1	TRBJ2-3	CSVEGAGYTDTQYF
TRBV6-2/TRBV6-3	TRBJ1-5	CASSPDYRPQHF
TRBV6-5	TRBJ2-1	CASSQLTSSYNEQFF
TRBV28	TRBJ2-7	CASSPGTGPYEQYF
TRBV29-1	TRBJ2-1	CSVRQGDNEQFF
TRBV6-4	TRBJ2-2	CASSDSGLGELFF
TRBV7-6	TRBJ2-7	CASSSDFSYEQYF
TRBV29-1	TRBJ2-7	CSVKAQGGTYEQYF
TRBV4-1	TRBJ2-2	CASSVGGRVLAGELFF
TRBV29-1	TRBJ1-3	CSVVGRLSGNTIYF
TRBV6-2/TRBV6-3	TRBJ2-7	CASSYGTSVYEQYF
TRBV20-1	TRBJ2-6	CSARDVTLLGANVLTF
TRBV10-2	TRBJ2-7	CASSEANYEQYF
TRBV10-3	TRBJ2-1	CAISDGARNEQFF
TRBV25-1	TRBJ1-1	CASSWTGESTEAFF
TRBV5-6	TRBJ2-7	CASSLGAGGVDEQYF
TRBV20-1	TRBJ2-5	CSASLSGGKETQYF
TRBV24-1	TRBJ2-6	CATSQRASGGSESSGANVLTF
TRBV28	TRBJ2-7	CASSLNLRTGSYEQYF
TRBV10-2	TRBJ1-1	CASSYTENTEAFF
TRBV5-5	TRBJ2-7	CASSDGTAFYEQYF
TRBV10-3	TRBJ2-7	CAISDGTYEQYF
TRBV19	TRBJ2-2	CASSIYAGHTGELFF
TRBV9	TRBJ2-5	CASSPGYGQETQYF
TRBV29-1	TRBJ2-5	CSGKGVETQYF
TRBV12-3/TRBV12-4	TRBJ1-3	CASSPSEENTIYF
TRBV6-2/TRBV6-3	TRBJ2-4	CASSYLTAADQYF
TRBV7-2	TRBJ2-1	CASSLWFTQFDEQFF
TRBV13	TRBJ2-7	CASSLGPGDLSSYEQYF
TRBV20-1	TRBJ2-7	CSAREGASSYEQYF
TRBV12-3/TRBV12-4	TRBJ1-2	CASSLAEPGSYGYTF
TRBV19	TRBJ2-7	CASGAQGPFEEQYF
TRBV11-2	TRBJ2-1	CASSLRVLEQFF
TRBV10-3	TRBJ1-1	CAISETGEAFF
TRBV12-3/TRBV12-4	TRBJ1-5	CASSSDRVGNQPQHF
TRBV7-9	TRBJ2-7	CASSSGTRLGEQYF
TRBV7-9	TRBJ2-5	CASSLLEGAGETQYF
TRBV10-2	TRBJ2-1	CASSVPLFGSGSWNEQFF
TRBV4-2	TRBJ2-6	CASSQDSDRGDGANVLTF
TRBV19	TRBJ2-1	CASSPGFGTNEQFF